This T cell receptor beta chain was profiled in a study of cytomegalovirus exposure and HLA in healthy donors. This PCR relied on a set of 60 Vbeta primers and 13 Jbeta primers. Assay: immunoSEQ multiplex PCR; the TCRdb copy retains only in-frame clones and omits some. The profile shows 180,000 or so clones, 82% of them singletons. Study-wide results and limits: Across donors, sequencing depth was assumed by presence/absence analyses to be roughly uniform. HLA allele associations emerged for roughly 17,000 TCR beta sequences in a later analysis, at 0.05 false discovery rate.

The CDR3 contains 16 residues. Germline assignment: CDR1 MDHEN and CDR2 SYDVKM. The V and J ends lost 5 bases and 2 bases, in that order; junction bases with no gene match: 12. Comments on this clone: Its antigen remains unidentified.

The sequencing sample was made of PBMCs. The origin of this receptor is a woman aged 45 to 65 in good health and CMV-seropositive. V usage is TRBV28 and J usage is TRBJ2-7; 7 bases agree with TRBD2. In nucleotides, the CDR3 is TGTGCCAGCAGTCCGCAAAGCCCAGCGGGGACCTACGAGCAGTACTTC. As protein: CASSPQSPAGTYEQYF.